These T cell receptor beta chains were read from a single sample in a study of response to subunit inactivated influenza vaccine. TCRdb reanalysed the RT-PCR reads using MiXCR and keeps one entry per CDR3 protein. This sample carries 700,000 to 900,000 distinct CDR3 sequences, over 20% of them seen once, and the ten largest clones take 9.5% to 13%. The sample consisted of PBMCs from blood, taken roughly 5 days after vaccination. The receptors originated from a man aged 45-65 years who received an inactivated influenza vaccine. Each CDR3 is given with its conserved first and last residue. A D gene is named only where the DNA matches it firmly. Clone size is given for some rows only: seen once, a few or many times, or a class if the clone is expanded.

j_gene | v_gene | d_gene | abundance | CDR3aa | CDR3nt
TRBJ1-6 | TRBV10-2 | TRBD1 | - | CASSEAGGSPLHF | TGCGCCAGCAGTGAGGCAGGGGGTTCACCCCTCCACTTT
TRBJ1-1 | TRBV18 | TRBD1 | - | CASSPRTGPTEAFF | TGTGCCAGCTCACCCAGGACAGGGCCCACTGAAGCTTTCTTT
TRBJ2-5 | TRBV11-2 | - | few | CASSLARLEQETQYF | TGTGCCAGCAGCTTAGCGCGGCTAGAACAAGAGACCCAGTACTTC
TRBJ2-7 | TRBV10-3 | TRBD2 | - | CAISHRSGTSGYEQYF | TGTGCCATCAGCCATCGTTCCGGGACTAGCGGCTACGAGCAGTACTTC
TRBJ1-6 | TRBV12-3/TRBV12-4 | - | - | CASSFGANSPLHF | TGTGCCAGCAGTTTCGGGGCGAATTCACCCCTCCACTTT
TRBJ2-1 | TRBV27 | - | - | CASSPRGFVDEQFF | TGTGCCAGCAGTCCCCGAGGGTTTGTCGATGAGCAGTTCTTC
TRBJ1-4 | TRBV5-5 | TRBD1 | few | CASSLEDRGWEKLFF | TGTGCCAGCAGCTTGGAGGACAGGGGTTGGGAAAAACTGTTTTTT
TRBJ2-1 | TRBV10-3 | TRBD1 | few | CASRDRGGLNEQFF | TGTGCCAGCCGTGACAGGGGGGGTTTGAATGAGCAGTTCTTC
TRBJ2-5 | TRBV20-1 | - | many | CSAPRWVTQETQYF | TGCAGTGCTCCTAGATGGGTCACCCAAGAGACCCAGTACTTC
TRBJ2-4 | TRBV12-3/TRBV12-4 | TRBD1 | - | CASSSTGGVFDIQYF | TGTGCCAGCAGTTCCACAGGGGGCGTATTCGACATTCAGTACTTC
TRBJ1-1 | TRBV7-2 | - | - | CASSFSSVTEAFF | TGTGCCAGCAGCTTCAGCTCGGTTACTGAAGCTTTCTTT
TRBJ2-7 | TRBV20-1 | TRBD1 | few | CSARDLRLTGQDPYEQYF | TGCAGTGCTAGAGATCTTCGTCTGACGGGACAGGACCCTTACGAGCAGTACTTC
TRBJ2-6 | TRBV10-3 | - | - | CAISRGIGGANVLTF | TGTGCCATCAGTCGGGGGATTGGGGGGGCCAACGTCCTGACTTTC
TRBJ2-7 | TRBV15 | - | few | CATSREGNYEQYF | TGTGCCACCAGCAGAGAAGGGAATTACGAGCAGTACTTC
TRBJ2-7 | TRBV20-1 | TRBD2 | - | CSASPPSGRGDEQYF | TGCAGTGCTAGTCCCCCTAGCGGGAGGGGGGACGAGCAGTACTTC
TRBJ2-2 | TRBV12-3/TRBV12-4 | - | - | CASSAPGHRTGELFF | TGTGCCAGCAGCGCTCCGGGACACCGAACCGGGGAGCTGTTTTTT
TRBJ2-1 | TRBV28 | - | few | CASSLDRLREQFF | TGTGCCAGCAGTCTAGATCGACTGCGGGAGCAGTTCTTC
TRBJ2-1 | TRBV28 | - | - | CASGKSGGGYNEQFF | TGTGCCAGCGGAAAGAGCGGCGGCGGGTACAATGAGCAGTTCTTC
TRBJ2-7 | TRBV28 | TRBD2 | few | CASSLRRDYSEQYF | TGTGCCAGCAGTTTACGGCGGGACTATAGCGAGCAGTACTTC
TRBJ2-1 | TRBV6-5 | - | many | CASSYGGPHNEQFF | TGTGCCAGCAGTTATGGGGGACCGCACAATGAGCAGTTCTTC
TRBJ1-4 | TRBV27 | - | - | CASSLSPTGSTNEKLFF | TGTGCCAGCAGTTTATCGCCCACAGGGTCAACTAATGAAAAACTGTTTTTT
TRBJ2-2 | TRBV20-1 | - | few | CSAREEGNTGELFF | TGCAGTGCTAGAGAGGAGGGGAACACCGGGGAGCTGTTTTTT
TRBJ2-3 | TRBV6-2/TRBV6-3 | TRBD1 | few | CASGDRETDTQYF | TGTGCCAGCGGGGACAGGGAAACAGATACGCAGTATTTT
TRBJ1-4 | TRBV6-5 | - | many | CASSYRSSNEKLFF | TGTGCCAGCAGTTACCGGTCCAGTAATGAAAAACTGTTTTTT
TRBJ2-7 | TRBV7-2 | - | - | CASSIAGALFYEQYF | TGTGCCAGCAGCATAGCAGGGGCACTCTTCTACGAGCAGTACTTC
TRBJ2-7 | TRBV20-1 | - | - | CSAPVGIYEQYF | TGCAGTGCACCCGTAGGGATTTACGAGCAGTACTTC
TRBJ1-5 | TRBV2 | - | once | CASSDGAKNQPQHF | TGTGCCAGCAGTGACGGGGCAAAGAATCAGCCCCAGCATTTT
TRBJ2-3 | TRBV3-1 | - | - | CASSQERRGNTQYF | TGTGCCAGCAGCCAAGAGCGGAGGGGCAATACGCAGTATTTT